Listed below are T cell receptor beta chains from one sample, sequenced in a study of vaccination and CD4 T cells after COVID-19. Their antigens are not known. From the PCR reads, TCRdb called clonotypes with MiXCR, one entry per CDR3 protein. This table holds under 9,500 distinct CDR3 sequences, around 60% found once. What was sequenced was CD4+ T cells from blood, cultured in vitro. The receptors shown here come from a human donor who had recovered from COVID-19. The CDR3 runs from the conserved cysteine through the conserved F or W. The D gene is left open where the match is weak. Size values are once, few and many counts, or a class for expanded clones, and some rows have none.

d_call j_call v_call clone_size cdr3_aa cdr3_nt
TRBD1 TRBJ2-7 TRBV14 NA CASSQLGQGNYEQYF TGTGCCAGCAGCCAATTAGGACAGGGAAACTACGAGCAGTACTTC
NA TRBJ2-5 TRBV12-3/TRBV12-4 few CASSHRRGTPETQYF TGTGCCAGCAGTCACCGCCGGGGGACCCCCGAGACCCAGTACTTC
NA TRBJ1-2 TRBV25-1 few CASSEMATSYGYTF TGTGCCAGCAGTGAAATGGCTACTTCCTATGGCTACACCTTC
NA TRBJ2-5 TRBV5-1 medium-sized CASSLDQETQYF TGCGCCAGCAGCTTGGACCAAGAGACCCAGTACTTC
TRBD2 TRBJ2-1 TRBV20-1 once CSARVSGKGNEQFF TGCAGTGCTAGAGTTAGCGGGAAGGGCAATGAGCAGTTCTTC
NA TRBJ2-5 TRBV6-1 few CASRRTTPQETQYF TGTGCCAGCAGAAGGACTACCCCCCAAGAGACCCAGTACTTC
NA TRBJ1-1 TRBV6-1 NA CASRPRDYSIGNTEAFF TGTGCCAGCAGGCCCCGGGACTACTCCATAGGGAACACTGAAGCTTTCTTT
NA TRBJ1-3 TRBV5-1 NA CASSLYGPGYSGNTIYF TGCGCCAGCAGCTTGTATGGGCCAGGATACTCTGGAAACACCATATATTTT
NA TRBJ1-5 TRBV20-1 few CSALQSLGNQPQHF TGCAGTGCACTCCAGTCCCTCGGCAATCAGCCCCAGCATTTT
NA TRBJ2-2 TRBV6-5 NA CASSYGDRTTGELFF TGTGCCAGCAGTTACGGCGACAGGACCACCGGGGAGCTGTTTTTT
TRBD1 TRBJ2-3 TRBV6-5 few CASSYDGQGADTQYF TGTGCCAGCAGTTACGACGGACAGGGGGCAGATACGCAGTATTTT
NA TRBJ2-3 TRBV6-2/TRBV6-3 NA CASSYSGSAGTDTQYF TGTGCCAGCAGTTACTCTGGATCTGCGGGCACAGATACGCAGTATTTT
TRBD1 TRBJ1-1 TRBV30 NA CAWSVAGGRTEAFF TGTGCCTGGAGTGTGGCAGGGGGCAGAACTGAAGCTTTCTTT
NA TRBJ1-6 TRBV2 NA CASSERQGSNSPLHF TGTGCCAGCAGTGAGAGGCAGGGGTCGAATTCACCCCTCCACTTT
TRBD1 TRBJ2-1 TRBV6-5 once CASSYGTGNNEQFF TGTGCCAGCAGTTACGGGACAGGGAACAATGAGCAGTTCTTC
TRBD1 TRBJ2-3 TRBV24-1 NA CATSDLGTGNTDTQYF TGTGCCACCAGTGATTTGGGGACAGGGAACACAGATACGCAGTATTTT
NA TRBJ2-5 TRBV6-1 NA CASSPPGRQETQYF TGTGCCAGCAGCCCCCCGGGACGACAAGAGACCCAGTACTTC
NA TRBJ1-3 TRBV7-9 NA CASRSFREGNTIYF TGTGCCAGCAGATCTTTCCGGGAGGGAAACACCATATATTTT
NA TRBJ2-7 TRBV7-3 NA CASSLRRSGEQYF TGTGCCAGCAGCTTAAGGCGGAGCGGGGAGCAGTACTTC
TRBD2 TRBJ2-7 TRBV2 NA CASSGVSGSYEQYF TGTGCCAGCAGTGGAGTGAGCGGGAGCTACGAGCAGTACTTC
NA TRBJ1-3 TRBV2 NA CASRLTGSGNTIYF TGTGCCAGCAGGCTAACAGGCTCTGGAAACACCATATATTTT
NA TRBJ2-3 TRBV15 NA CATSREGAGARTDTQYF TGTGCCACCAGCCGAGAAGGGGCAGGGGCGCGGACAGATACGCAGTATTTT
NA TRBJ1-5 TRBV4-3 NA CASSQDRARGQPQHF TGCGCCAGCAGCCAAGATCGGGCCAGGGGTCAGCCCCAGCATTTT
NA TRBJ1-1 TRBV5-1 NA CASSLFPDMNTEAFF TGCGCCAGCAGCTTGTTCCCGGACATGAACACTGAAGCTTTCTTT
TRBD2 TRBJ2-2 TRBV11-3 NA CASSLRGLAGGPYTGELFF TGTGCCAGCAGCCTGAGAGGACTAGCGGGGGGTCCCTACACCGGGGAGCTGTTTTTT
NA TRBJ2-7 TRBV2 NA CASSERRDWASYEQYF TGTGCCAGCAGTGAAAGAAGGGACTGGGCCTCCTACGAGCAGTACTTC
NA TRBJ1-1 TRBV20-1 NA CSARAKETEAFF TGCAGTGCTAGGGCCAAGGAGACTGAAGCTTTCTTT
NA TRBJ2-1 TRBV29-1 NA CSVWSGRYNEQFF TGCAGCGTCTGGAGTGGTCGCTACAATGAGCAGTTCTTC
NA TRBJ2-5 TRBV2 NA CASSLAGAQCF TGTGCCAGCAGCTTAGCTGGGGCCCAGTGCTTC
NA TRBJ2-2 TRBV6-5 few CASSWTGRLNTGELFF TGTGCCAGCAGTTGGACGGGACGGTTGAACACCGGGGAGCTGTTTTTT
NA TRBJ2-5 TRBV19 few CASRVGPERETQYF TGTGCCAGTAGGGTGGGTCCTGAGCGAGAGACCCAGTACTTC
NA TRBJ1-1 TRBV25-1 NA CASSTYLGGSEAFF TGTGCCAGCAGTACGTACTTGGGTGGATCAGAAGCTTTCTTT
NA TRBJ2-7 TRBV20-1 few CSARGAQGYSSYEQYF TGCAGTGCTAGGGGGGCTCAGGGTTACAGTTCCTACGAGCAGTACTTC
NA TRBJ2-7 TRBV20-1 few CSAHNYEQYF TGCAGTGCCCATAACTACGAGCAGTACTTC
NA TRBJ2-2 TRBV7-2 NA CASSLGGGEVGELFF TGTGCCAGCAGCTTAGGAGGAGGGGAGGTCGGGGAGCTGTTTTTT
NA TRBJ1-4 TRBV27 NA CASSLEGAAGNEKLFF TGTGCCAGCAGTTTAGAAGGGGCCGCGGGTAATGAAAAACTGTTTTTT
NA TRBJ1-1 TRBV28 NA CASSPGRQTEAFF TGTGCCAGCAGCCCCGGACGGCAGACTGAAGCTTTCTTT
NA TRBJ1-2 TRBV19 NA CASSIEGPYGYTF TGTGCCAGTAGTATAGAGGGCCCCTATGGCTACACCTTC
NA TRBJ2-4 TRBV28 once CASSLSGINIQYF TGTGCCAGCAGTTTATCTGGGATAAACATTCAGTACTTC
NA TRBJ2-5 TRBV2 NA CASSRGLGETQYF TGTGCCAGCAGCCGGGGCCTCGGGGAGACCCAGTACTTC
TRBD1 TRBJ1-2 TRBV2 once CASSVTGVNYGYTF TGTGCCAGCAGTGTGACAGGGGTTAACTATGGCTACACCTTC
NA TRBJ1-2 TRBV6-5 NA CASSFGGTDPFGYTF TGTGCCAGCAGTTTTGGGGGCACGGACCCATTCGGCTACACCTTC
NA TRBJ1-3 TRBV7-2 NA CASSTAGSSGNTIYF TGTGCCAGCAGCACGGCAGGGAGCTCTGGAAACACCATATATTTT
TRBD1 TRBJ1-6 TRBV7-3 once CASSSGQGANSPLHF TGTGCCAGCAGTTCGGGACAGGGGGCTAACTCACCCCTCCACTTT
NA TRBJ1-2 TRBV19 NA CASSERGHPYGYTF TGTGCCAGTAGTGAAAGGGGACATCCCTATGGCTACACCTTC
TRBD2 TRBJ2-3 TRBV7-2 NA CASSFGGEFADTQYF TGTGCCAGCAGCTTCGGGGGGGAGTTCGCAGATACGCAGTATTTT
NA TRBJ2-7 TRBV6-1 once CASSERYEQYF TGTGCCAGCAGTGAGAGATACGAGCAGTACTTC
NA TRBJ1-5 TRBV20-1 NA CSARDRTGNQPQHF TGCAGTGCTAGAGATCGCACAGGAAATCAGCCCCAGCATTTT
TRBD1 TRBJ1-1 TRBV6-2/TRBV6-3 few CASSLGGAGTEAFF TGTGCCAGCAGCCTAGGGGGCGCAGGGACTGAAGCTTTCTTT
TRBD1 TRBJ2-2 TRBV20-1 NA CSARRTGTTGELFF TGCAGTGCTAGACGGACAGGGACCACCGGGGAGCTGTTTTTT
NA TRBJ2-2 TRBV19 once CATQVGAANTGELFF TGTGCCACACAAGTAGGGGCGGCTAACACCGGGGAGCTGTTTTTT
NA TRBJ1-1 TRBV2 NA CASTRKGNTEAFF TGTGCCAGTACCAGGAAAGGGAACACTGAAGCTTTCTTT
TRBD2 TRBJ2-3 TRBV20-1 large CSATSGGESTDTQYF TGCAGTGCCACTAGCGGGGGGGAAAGCACAGATACGCAGTATTTT